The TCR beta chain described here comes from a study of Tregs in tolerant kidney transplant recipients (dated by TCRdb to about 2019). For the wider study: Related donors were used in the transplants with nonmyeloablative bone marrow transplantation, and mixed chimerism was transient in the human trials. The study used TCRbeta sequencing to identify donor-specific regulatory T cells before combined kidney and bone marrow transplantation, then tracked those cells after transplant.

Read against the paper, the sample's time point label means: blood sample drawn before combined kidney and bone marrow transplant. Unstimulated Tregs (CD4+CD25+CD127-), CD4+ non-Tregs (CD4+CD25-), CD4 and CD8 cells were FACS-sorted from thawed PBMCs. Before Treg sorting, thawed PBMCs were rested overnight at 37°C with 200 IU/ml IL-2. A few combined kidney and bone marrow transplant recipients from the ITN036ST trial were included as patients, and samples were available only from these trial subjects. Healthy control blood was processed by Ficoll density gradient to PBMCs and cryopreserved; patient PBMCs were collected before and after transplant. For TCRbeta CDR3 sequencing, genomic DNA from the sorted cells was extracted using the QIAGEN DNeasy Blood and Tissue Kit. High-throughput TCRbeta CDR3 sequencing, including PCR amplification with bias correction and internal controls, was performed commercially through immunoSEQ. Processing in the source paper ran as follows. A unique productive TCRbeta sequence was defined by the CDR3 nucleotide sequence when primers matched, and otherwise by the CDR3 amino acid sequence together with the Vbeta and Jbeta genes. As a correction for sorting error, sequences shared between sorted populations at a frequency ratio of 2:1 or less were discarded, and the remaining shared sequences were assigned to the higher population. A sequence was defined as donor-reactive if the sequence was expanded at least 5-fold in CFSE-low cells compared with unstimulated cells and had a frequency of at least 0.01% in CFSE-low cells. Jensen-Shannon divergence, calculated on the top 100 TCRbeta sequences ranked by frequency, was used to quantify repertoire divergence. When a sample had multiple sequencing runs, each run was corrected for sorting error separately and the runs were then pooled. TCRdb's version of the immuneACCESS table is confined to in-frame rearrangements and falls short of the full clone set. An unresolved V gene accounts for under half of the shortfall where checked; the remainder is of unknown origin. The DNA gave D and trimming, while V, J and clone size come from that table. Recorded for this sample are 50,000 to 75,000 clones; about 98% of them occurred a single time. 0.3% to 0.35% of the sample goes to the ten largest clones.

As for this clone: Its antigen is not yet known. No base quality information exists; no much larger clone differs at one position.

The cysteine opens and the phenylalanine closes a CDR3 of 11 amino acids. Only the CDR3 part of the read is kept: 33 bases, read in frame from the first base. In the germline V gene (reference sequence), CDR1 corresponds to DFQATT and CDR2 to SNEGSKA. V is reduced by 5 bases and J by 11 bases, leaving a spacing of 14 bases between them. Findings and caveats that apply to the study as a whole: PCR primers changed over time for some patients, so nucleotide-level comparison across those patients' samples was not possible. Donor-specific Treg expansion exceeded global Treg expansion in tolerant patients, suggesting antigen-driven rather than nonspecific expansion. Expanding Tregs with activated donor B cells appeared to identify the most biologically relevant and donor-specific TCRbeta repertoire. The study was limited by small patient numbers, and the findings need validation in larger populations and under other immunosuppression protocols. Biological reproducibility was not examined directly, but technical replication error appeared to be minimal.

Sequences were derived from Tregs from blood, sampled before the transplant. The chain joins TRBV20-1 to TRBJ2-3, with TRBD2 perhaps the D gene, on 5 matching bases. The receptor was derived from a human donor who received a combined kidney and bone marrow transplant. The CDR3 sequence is CSARDGRKQYF. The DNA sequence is TGCAGTGCTCGGGATGGCAGAAAGCAGTATTTT.